This paragraph covers one TCR beta chain sequence. The sample comes from a study of blood T cell repertoires in COVID-19. The CDR3 spans 17 residues. Trimming took 0 bases from V and 1 from J; bases not matched to a gene: 5. Germline V CDR1 and CDR2: MNHEY, SVGEGT. Original analysis: Estimation of nucleated cell counts was performed using reference gene primer amplification. The table came from immunoSEQ multiplex PCR; TCRdb's copy has only in-frame clones and leaves some out. V and J calls and clone size are as listed in that table; D and trimming were resolved from the DNA. The sample carries 150,000 to 190,000 clones, around four fifths recorded once.

Sequencing input: peripheral blood. The TCR sequence derives from a woman aged 80 or older with acute or convalescent COVID-19. This chain joins TRBV6-2 or TRBV6-3 and TRBJ2-5; 10 bases line up with TRBD1. The CDR3 bases are TGTGCCAGCAGTTACTCCGGACAGGGGGTGTCCCAAGAGACCCAGTACTTC. Residues: CASSYSGQGVSQETQYF.